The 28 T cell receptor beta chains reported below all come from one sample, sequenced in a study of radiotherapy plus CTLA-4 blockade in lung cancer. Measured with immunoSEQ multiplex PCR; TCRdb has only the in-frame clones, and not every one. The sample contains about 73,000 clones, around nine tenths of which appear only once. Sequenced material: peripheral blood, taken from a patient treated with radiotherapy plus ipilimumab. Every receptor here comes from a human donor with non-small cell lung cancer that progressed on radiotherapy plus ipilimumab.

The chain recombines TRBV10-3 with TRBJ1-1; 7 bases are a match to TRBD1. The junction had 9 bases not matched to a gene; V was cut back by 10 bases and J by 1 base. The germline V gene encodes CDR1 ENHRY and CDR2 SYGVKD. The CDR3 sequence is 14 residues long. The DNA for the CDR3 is TGTGCCACCCTGGCCGGGACAGAGAACACTGAAGCTTTCTTT. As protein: CATLAGTENTEAFF.

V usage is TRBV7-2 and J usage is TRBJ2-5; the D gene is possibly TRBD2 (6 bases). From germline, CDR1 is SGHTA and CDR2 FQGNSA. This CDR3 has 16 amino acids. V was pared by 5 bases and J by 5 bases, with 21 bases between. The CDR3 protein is CASSPGAGWVRETQYF. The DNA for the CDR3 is TGTGCCAGCAGCCCTGGGGCGGGATGGGTCCGGGAGACCCAGTACTTC.

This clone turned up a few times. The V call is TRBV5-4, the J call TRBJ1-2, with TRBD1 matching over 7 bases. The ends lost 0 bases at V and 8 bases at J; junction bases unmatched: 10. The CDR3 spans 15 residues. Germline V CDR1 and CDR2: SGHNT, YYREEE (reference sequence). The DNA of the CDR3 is TGTGCCAGCAGCTTGGATCCGACAGGGCGACTCGGCTACACCTTC. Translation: CASSLDPTGRLGYTF.

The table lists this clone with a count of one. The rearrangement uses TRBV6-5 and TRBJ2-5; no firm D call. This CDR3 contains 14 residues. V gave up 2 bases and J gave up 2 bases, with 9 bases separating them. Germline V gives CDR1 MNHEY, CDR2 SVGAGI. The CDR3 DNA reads TGTGCCAGCAGTTACGGGGAAACGCAAGAGACCCAGTACTTC. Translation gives CASSYGETQETQYF.

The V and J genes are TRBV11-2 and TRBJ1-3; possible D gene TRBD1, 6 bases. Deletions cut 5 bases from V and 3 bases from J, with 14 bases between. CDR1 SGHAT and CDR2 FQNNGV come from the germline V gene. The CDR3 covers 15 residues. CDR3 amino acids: CASSKGQPSGNTIYF. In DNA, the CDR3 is TGTGCCAGCAGCAAGGGACAACCGAGTGGAAACACCATATATTTT.

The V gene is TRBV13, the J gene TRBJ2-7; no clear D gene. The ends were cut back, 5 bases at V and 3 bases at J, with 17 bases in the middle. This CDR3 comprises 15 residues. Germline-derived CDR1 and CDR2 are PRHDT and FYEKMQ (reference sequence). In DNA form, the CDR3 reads TGTGCCAGCAGCCCGAACCGTCTACTCCACTACGAGCAGTACGTC. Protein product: CASSPNRLLHYEQYV.

For the CDR3, the DNA is TGTGCCAGCAGTGGTACTAGCGGGGGGAACAATGAGCAGTTCTTC. Translated, it gives CASSGTSGGNNEQFF. J is TRBJ2-1 and V is TRBV6-5, with 12 bases aligning to TRBD2. The germline V gene encodes CDR1 MNHEY and CDR2 SVGAGI. There are 15 residues in the CDR3. Losses at the gene ends were 5 bases for V and 5 bases for J; bases not matched to a gene: 4.

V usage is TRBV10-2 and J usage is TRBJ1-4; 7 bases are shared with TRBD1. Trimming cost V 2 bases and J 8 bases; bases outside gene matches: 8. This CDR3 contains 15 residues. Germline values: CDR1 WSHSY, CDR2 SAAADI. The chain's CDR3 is CASSEGYAQGEKLFF. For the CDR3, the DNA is TGCGCCAGCAGTGAGGGTTACGCACAGGGGGAAAAACTGTTTTTT.

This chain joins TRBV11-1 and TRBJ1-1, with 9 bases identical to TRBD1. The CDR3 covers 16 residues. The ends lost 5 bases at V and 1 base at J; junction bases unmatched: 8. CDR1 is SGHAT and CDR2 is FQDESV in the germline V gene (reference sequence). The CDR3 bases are TGTGCCAGCAGCGGGCGACGGGGACAGGGGAACACTGAAGCTTTCTTT. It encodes CASSGRRGQGNTEAFF.

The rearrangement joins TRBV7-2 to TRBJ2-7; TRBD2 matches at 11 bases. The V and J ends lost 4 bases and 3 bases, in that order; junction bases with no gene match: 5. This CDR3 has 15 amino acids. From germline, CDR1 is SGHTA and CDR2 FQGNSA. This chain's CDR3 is CASSSQGLAVYEQYF. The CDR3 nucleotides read TGTGCCAGCAGCTCGCAGGGACTAGCGGTCTACGAGCAGTACTTC.

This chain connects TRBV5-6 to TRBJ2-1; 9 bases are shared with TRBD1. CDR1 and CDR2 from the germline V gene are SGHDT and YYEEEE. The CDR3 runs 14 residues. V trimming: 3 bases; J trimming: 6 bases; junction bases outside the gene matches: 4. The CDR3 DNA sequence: TGTGCCAGCAGCTACGGGACAGGGTTCAATGAGCAGTTCTTC. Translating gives CASSYGTGFNEQFF.

CDR3: CASSPPPEIYNEQFF. The CDR3 DNA reads TGTGCCAGCAGTCCTCCTCCAGAAATATACAATGAGCAGTTCTTC. The rearrangement links TRBV6-1 to TRBJ2-1, with D uncertain. The germline V and J ends were trimmed by 5 bases and 4 bases, with 15 bases remaining between them. The CDR3 has 15 amino acids. Per the germline V gene, CDR1 is MNHNS and CDR2 is SASEGT.

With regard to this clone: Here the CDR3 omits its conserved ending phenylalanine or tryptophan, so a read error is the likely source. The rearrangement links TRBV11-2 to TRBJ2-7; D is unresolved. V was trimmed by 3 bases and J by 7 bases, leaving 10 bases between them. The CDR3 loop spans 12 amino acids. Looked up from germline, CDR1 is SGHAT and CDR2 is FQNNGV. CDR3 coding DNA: TGTGCCAGCAGCTTCCGGGTGGGGGAGCAGTACGGC. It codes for CASSFRVGEQYG.

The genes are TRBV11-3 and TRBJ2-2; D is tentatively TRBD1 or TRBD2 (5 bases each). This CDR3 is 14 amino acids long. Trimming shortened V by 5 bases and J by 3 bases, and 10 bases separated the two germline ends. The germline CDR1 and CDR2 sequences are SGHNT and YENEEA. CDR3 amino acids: CASSPGTDTGELFF. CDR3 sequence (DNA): TGTGCCAGCAGCCCAGGGACCGACACCGGGGAGCTGTTTTTT.

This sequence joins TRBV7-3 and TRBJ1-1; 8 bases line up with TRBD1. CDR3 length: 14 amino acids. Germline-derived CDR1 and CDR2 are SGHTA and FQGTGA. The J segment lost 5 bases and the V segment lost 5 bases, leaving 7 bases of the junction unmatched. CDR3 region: CASSRGTGRTEAFF. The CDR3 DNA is TGTGCCAGCAGCCGGGGGACAGGTCGGACTGAAGCTTTCTTT.

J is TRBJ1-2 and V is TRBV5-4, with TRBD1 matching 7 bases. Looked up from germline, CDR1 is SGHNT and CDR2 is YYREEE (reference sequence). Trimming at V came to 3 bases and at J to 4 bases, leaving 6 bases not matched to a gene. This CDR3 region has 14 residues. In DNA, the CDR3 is TGTGCCAGCAGCTGGGACAGAAGTTCCTATGGCTACACCTTC. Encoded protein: CASSWDRSSYGYTF.

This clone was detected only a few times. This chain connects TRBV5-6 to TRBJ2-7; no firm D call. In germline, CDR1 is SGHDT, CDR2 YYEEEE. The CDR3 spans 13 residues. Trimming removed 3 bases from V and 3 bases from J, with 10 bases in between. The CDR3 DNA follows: TGTGCCAGCAGCTCATCCTCACACTACGAGCAGTACTTC. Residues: CASSSSSHYEQYF. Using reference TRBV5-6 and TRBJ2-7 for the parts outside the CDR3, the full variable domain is DAGVTQSPTHLIKTRGQQVTLRCSPKSGHDTVSWYQQALGQGPQFIFQYYEEEERQRGNFPDRFSGHQFPNYSSELNVNALLLGDSALYLCASSSSSHYEQYFGPGTRLTVT.

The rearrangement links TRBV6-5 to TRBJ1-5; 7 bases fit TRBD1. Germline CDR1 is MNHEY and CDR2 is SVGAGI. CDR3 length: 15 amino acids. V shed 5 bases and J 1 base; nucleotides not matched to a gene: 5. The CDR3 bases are TGTGCCAGCAGTATTTACAGGGGAAGCAATCAGCCCCAGCATTTT. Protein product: CASSIYRGSNQPQHF.

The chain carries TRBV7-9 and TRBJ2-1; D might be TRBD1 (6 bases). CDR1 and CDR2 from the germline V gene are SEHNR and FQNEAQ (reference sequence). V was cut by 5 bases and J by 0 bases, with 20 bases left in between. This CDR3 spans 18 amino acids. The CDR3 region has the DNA TGTGCCAGCAGCCTAATTACCGGGACACTAAGCTCCTACAATGAGCAGTTCTTC. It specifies CASSLITGTLSSYNEQFF.

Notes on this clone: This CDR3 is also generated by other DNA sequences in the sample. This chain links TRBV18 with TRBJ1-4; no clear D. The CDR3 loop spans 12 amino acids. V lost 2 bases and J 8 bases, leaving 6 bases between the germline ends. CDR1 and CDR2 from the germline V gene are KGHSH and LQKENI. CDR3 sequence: CASSPGGEKLFF. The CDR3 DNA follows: TGTGCCAGCTCACCAGGCGGAGAAAAACTGTTTTTT.

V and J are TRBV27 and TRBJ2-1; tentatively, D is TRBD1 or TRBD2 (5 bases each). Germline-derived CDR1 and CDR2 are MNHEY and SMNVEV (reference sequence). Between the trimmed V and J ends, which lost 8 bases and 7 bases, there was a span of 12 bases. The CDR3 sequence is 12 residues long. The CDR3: CASRTWGNEQFF. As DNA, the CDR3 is TGTGCCAGCCGAACGTGGGGGAATGAGCAGTTCTTC.

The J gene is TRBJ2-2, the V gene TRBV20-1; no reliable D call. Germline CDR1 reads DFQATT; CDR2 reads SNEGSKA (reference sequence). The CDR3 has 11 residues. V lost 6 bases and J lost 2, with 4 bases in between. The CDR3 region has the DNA TGCAGTGCCTTCAACACCGGGGAGCTGTTTTTT. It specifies CSAFNTGELFF.

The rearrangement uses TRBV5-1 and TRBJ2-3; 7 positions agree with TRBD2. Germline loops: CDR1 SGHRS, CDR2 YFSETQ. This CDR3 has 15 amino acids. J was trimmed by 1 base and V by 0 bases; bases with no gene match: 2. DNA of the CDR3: TGCGCCAGCAGCTTGGTTCTAGCGGGCACAGATACGCAGTATTTT. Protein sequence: CASSLVLAGTDTQYF.

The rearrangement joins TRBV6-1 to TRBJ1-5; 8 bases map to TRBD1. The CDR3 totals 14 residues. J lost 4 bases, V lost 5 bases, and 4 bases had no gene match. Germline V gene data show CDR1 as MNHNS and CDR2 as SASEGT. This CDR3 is CASSSGGGNQPQHF. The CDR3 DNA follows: TGTGCCAGCAGTTCAGGGGGCGGGAATCAGCCCCAGCATTTT.

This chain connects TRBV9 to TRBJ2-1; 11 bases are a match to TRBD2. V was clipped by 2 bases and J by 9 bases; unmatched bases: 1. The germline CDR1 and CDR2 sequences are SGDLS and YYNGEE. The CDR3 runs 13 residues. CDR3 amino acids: CASSVTSGTEQFF. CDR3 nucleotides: TGTGCCAGCAGCGTGACTAGCGGGACTGAGCAGTTCTTC.

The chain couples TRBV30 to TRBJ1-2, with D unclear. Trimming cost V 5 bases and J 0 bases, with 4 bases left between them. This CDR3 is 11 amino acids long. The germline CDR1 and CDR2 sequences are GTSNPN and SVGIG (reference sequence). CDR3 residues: CAWGSNYGYTF. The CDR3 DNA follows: TGTGCCTGGGGGTCTAACTATGGCTACACCTTC.

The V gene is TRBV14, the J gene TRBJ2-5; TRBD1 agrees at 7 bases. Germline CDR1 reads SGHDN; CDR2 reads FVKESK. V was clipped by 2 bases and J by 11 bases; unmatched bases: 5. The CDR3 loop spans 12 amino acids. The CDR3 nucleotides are TGTGCCAGCAGCCAAACAACAGGGGCGCAGTACTTC. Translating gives CASSQTTGAQYF.

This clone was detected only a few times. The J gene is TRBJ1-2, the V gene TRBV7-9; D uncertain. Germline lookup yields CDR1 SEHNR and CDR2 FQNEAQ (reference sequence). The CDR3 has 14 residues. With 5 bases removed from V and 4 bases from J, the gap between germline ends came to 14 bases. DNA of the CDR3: TGTGCCAGCAGCCCGGGTTTAGGGCGCTATGGCTACACCTTC. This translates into CASSPGLGRYGYTF.